The text below deals with one T cell receptor (beta chain). The antigen is not known. The data derive from a study of T cell responses to AZD1222 COVID-19 vaccine. Findings and limits, study-wide: Repertoires were obtained only post-peak T cell response.

Trimming cost V 10 bases and J 15 bases; bases outside gene matches: 6. The germline V gene has CDR1 LNHDA and CDR2 SQIVND (reference sequence). There are 9 residues in the CDR3. This table comes from immunoSEQ multiplex PCR, and its TCRdb copy is limited to in-frame clones, with some not included. The sample has roughly 100,000 clones; around 90% are singletons. This sample comprised peripheral blood, obtained on day 0 of AZD1222 vaccination. This sequence was found in an adult in good health. The chain carries TRBV19 and TRBJ2-1; 7 nucleotides line up with TRBD1. The CDR3 DNA sequence: TGTGCCACCCGGGACAGTATGTTCTTC. Translation: CATRDSMFF.